The 22 T cell receptor beta chains reported below all come from one sample, sequenced in a study of blood T cell repertoires in COVID-19. TCRdb keeps only in-frame clones here, not all; method: immunoSEQ multiplex PCR. This sample has some 270,000 clones, with about 83% found just once. The source material was peripheral blood. All receptors come from a woman of 80 years or more with COVID-19, enrolled during active disease.

The gene calls are TRBV6-5 and TRBJ2-2, with 9 bases identical to TRBD1. The CDR3 covers 15 residues. The V segment lost 6 bases and the J segment 2 bases; nucleotides outside the gene matches: 4. Germline CDR1 reads MNHEY; CDR2 reads SVGAGI. The CDR3 DNA is TGTGCCAGCAGGGGGGACAGGGTTAACACCGGGGAGCTGTTTTTT. Its translation: CASRGDRVNTGELFF.

The chain employs TRBV3-1 (or the pseudogene TRBV3-2) and TRBJ1-2; TRBD1 aligns across 8 bases. V shed 5 bases, J shed 6 bases, and the junction held 8 bases outside the gene matches. The V gene's germline CDR1 is LGHDT and CDR2 YNNKEL (reference sequence). This CDR3 contains 14 residues. The CDR3 DNA is TGTGCCAGCAGCTTCTCCTCAGGGGGCGATGGCTACACCTTC. It translates to CASSFSSGGDGYTF.

This clone showed up just once. This chain uses TRBV6-5 with TRBJ1-5, with TRBD1 identical over 8 bases. Trimming took 6 bases from V and 4 from J; bases not matched to a gene: 2. Germline V gives CDR1 MNHEY, CDR2 SVGAGI. There are 13 residues in the CDR3. CDR3 nucleotides: TGTGCCAGCAGCCGGACAGGGAATCAGCCCCAGCATTTT. It codes for CASSRTGNQPQHF.

V and J are TRBV24-1 and TRBJ2-2; D not resolved. The CDR3 has 15 residues. V lost 4 bases, J lost 6 bases, and 14 bases lay in between. CDR1 KGHDR and CDR2 SFDVKD come from the germline V gene. CDR3 amino acids: CATSEPTSSPGELFF. The CDR3 DNA follows: TGTGCCACCAGTGAGCCAACCTCGAGCCCCGGGGAGCTGTTTTTT.

The chain has TRBV19 and TRBJ2-1; no clear D gene. Germline assignment: CDR1 LNHDA and CDR2 SQIVND (reference sequence). The CDR3 contains 13 residues. Trimming stripped 0 bases from V and 9 bases from J, with 9 bases between. CDR3 nucleotide sequence: TGTGCCAGTAGTATAGATCCCTTCGGTGAGCAGTTCTTC. It is translated as CASSIDPFGEQFF.

This clone was seen a few times. This chain uses TRBV12-5 with TRBJ2-1, with 7 bases lining up with TRBD2. Germline V lookup: CDR1 LGHNT, CDR2 FRNRAP. With V trimmed by 4 bases and J by 9 bases, 15 bases remained unmatched. The CDR3 contains 16 residues. The CDR3 DNA follows: TGTGCTAGTGGTTCCCCGACAGCCGGGGGGAGTGGTGAGCAGTTCTTC. Translation: CASGSPTAGGSGEQFF.

This clone was counted many times. The rearrangement links TRBV4-3 to TRBJ2-5, with 8 bases fitting TRBD2. This CDR3 spans 14 amino acids. Germline V lookup: CDR1 LGHNA, CDR2 YSLEER. J was trimmed by 4 bases and V by 3 bases; bases with no gene match: 4. This CDR3 is CASSQGLVGETQYF. Here the CDR3 DNA reads TGCGCCAGCAGCCAGGGACTAGTAGGAGAGACCCAGTACTTC.

The V and J genes are TRBV18 and TRBJ2-7, with D perhaps TRBD1 (5 bases). The CDR3 contains 14 residues. Trimming took 3 bases from V and 2 from J, leaving 11 bases between them. In germline, CDR1 is KGHSH, CDR2 LQKENI. DNA for the CDR3: TGTGCCAGCTCACCCCAGGACAAACCCTACGAGCAGTACTTC. Protein product: CASSPQDKPYEQYF.

The sample holds many counts of this clone. This sequence joins TRBV5-4 and TRBJ1-6; 8 nucleotides match TRBD1. Losses at the gene ends were 0 bases for V and 7 bases for J; bases not matched to a gene: 3. Looked up from germline, CDR1 is SGHNT and CDR2 is YYREEE (reference sequence). This CDR3 spans 15 amino acids. CDR3 nucleotides: TGTGCCAGCAGCTTGGGGGCAGGGGGCAATTCACCCCTCCACTTT. It encodes CASSLGAGGNSPLHF. The entire variable domain, with the rest obtained from reference TRBV5-4 and TRBJ1-6, is as follows: ETGVTQSPTHLIKTRGQQVTLRCSSQSGHNTVSWYQQALGQGPQFIFQYYREEENGRGNFPPRFSGLQFPNYSSELNVNALELDDSALYLCASSLGAGGNSPLHFGNGTRLTVT.

This chain's CDR3 is CASSRSGTTASNQPQHF. The CDR3 nucleotides are TGTGCCAGCTCACGTTCGGGTACTACTGCGAGCAATCAGCCCCAGCATTTT. V and J are TRBV18 and TRBJ1-5, with unresolved D. V lost 4 bases, J lost 1 base, and 17 bases lay in between. Germline lookup yields CDR1 KGHSH and CDR2 LQKENI. There are 17 residues in the CDR3.

This chain links TRBV5-4 with TRBJ2-5; 8 bases align to TRBD2. This CDR3 comprises 15 residues. The germline V gene has CDR1 SGHNT and CDR2 YYREEE (reference sequence). Losses at the gene ends were 0 bases for V and 2 bases for J; bases not matched to a gene: 3. DNA for the CDR3: TGTGCCAGCAGCTTGGAACTAGCGGCTCAAGAGACCCAGTACTTC. Translating gives CASSLELAAQETQYF.

The V call is TRBV18, the J call TRBJ1-1; 12 bases are a match to TRBD1. The CDR3 runs 18 residues. V shed 0 bases, J shed 3 bases, and the junction held 8 bases outside the gene matches. In germline, CDR1 is KGHSH, CDR2 LQKENI. The CDR3 coding sequence is TGTGCCAGCTCACCACCGCCGGGACAGGGGGCTGTAGACACTGAAGCTTTCTTT. Amino acid sequence: CASSPPPGQGAVDTEAFF.

This chain uses TRBV7-8 with TRBJ2-7, with a possible D match to TRBD1 (5 bases). The CDR3 has 14 residues. V was cut by 2 bases and J by 6 bases, with 14 bases left in between. CDR1 is SGHVS and CDR2 is FQNEAQ in the germline V gene. CDR3 in DNA: TGTGCCAGCAGCTTAATAGGCAGGGTGGGCGAGCAGTACTTC. Residues: CASSLIGRVGEQYF.

The chain combines TRBV3-1 (or the pseudogene TRBV3-2) with TRBJ2-7; D might be TRBD1 (6 bases). The CDR3 extends over 15 amino acids. Trimming stripped 4 bases from V and 2 bases from J, with 15 bases between. Germline V gene data show CDR1 as LGHDT and CDR2 as YNNKEL (reference sequence). The CDR3 here is CASSPDTGQTYEQYF. The CDR3 DNA reads TGTGCCAGCAGCCCCGATACGGGACAAACCTACGAGCAGTACTTC.

The chain couples TRBV6-2 or TRBV6-3 to TRBJ2-5, with 12 nucleotides matching TRBD2. The CDR3 spans 17 residues. The ends lost 5 bases at V and 3 bases at J; junction bases unmatched: 10. CDR1 and CDR2 from the germline V gene are MNHEY and SVGEGT. In DNA, the CDR3 is TGTGCCAGCAGTAACGGACTAGCGGGGTTACGGAAAGAGACCCAGTACTTC. It translates to CASSNGLAGLRKETQYF.

V is TRBV28 and J is TRBJ1-1; possibly TRBD1 for D (6 bases). Trimming took off 10 bases at V and 5 bases at J, with 17 bases between the two ends. Germline lookup yields CDR1 MDHEN and CDR2 SYDVKM. The CDR3 totals 13 residues. The CDR3 sequence is CATEIGRGTEAFF. CDR3 sequence (DNA): TGTGCCACCGAAATCGGAAGGGGGACTGAAGCTTTCTTT.

The V call is TRBV28, the J call TRBJ2-2; 7 nucleotides match TRBD2. The CDR3 loop spans 16 amino acids. V shed 5 bases, J shed 5 bases, and the junction held 11 bases outside the gene matches. Germline V gene lookup returns CDR1 MDHEN and CDR2 SYDVKM. The CDR3 nucleotides are TGTGCCAGCAGTAAAGGGAGGGATTGGAGGACCGGGGAGCTGTTTTTT. This gives the protein CASSKGRDWRTGELFF. Drawing the rest from reference TRBV28 and TRBJ2-2, the complete variable domain is DVKVTQSSRYLVKRTGEKVFLECVQDMDHENMFWYRQDPGLGLRLIYFSYDVKMKEKGDIPEGYSVSREKKERFSLILESASTNQTSMYLCASSKGRDWRTGELFFGEGSRLTVL.

V is TRBV15 and J is TRBJ2-3; 11 bases are shared with TRBD2. CDR1 and CDR2 (germline): LNHNV, YYDKDF (reference sequence). With 1 base clipped from V and 5 bases from J, the junction kept 2 bases outside the gene matches. CDR3 length: 15 residues. Here the CDR3 reads CATSRVAGGRDTQYF. CDR3 sequence (DNA): TGTGCCACCAGCAGAGTAGCGGGGGGGCGAGATACGCAGTATTTT.

This clone was seen more than once but under ten times. The chain recombines TRBV27 with TRBJ2-1; D may be TRBD2 (6 bases). V was trimmed by 4 bases and J by 0 bases, leaving 13 bases between them. This CDR3 region has 16 residues. The germline gives CDR1 MNHEY, CDR2 SMNVEV (reference sequence). The CDR3 is CASSSTRSSSYNEQFF. The CDR3 DNA is TGTGCCAGCAGTTCGACTAGGTCCAGCTCCTACAATGAGCAGTTCTTC.

The chain has TRBV7-8 and TRBJ2-6; tentatively, D is TRBD2 (6 bases). In germline, CDR1 is SGHVS, CDR2 FQNEAQ. The V end lost 5 bases, the J end lost 1 base, and 18 bases lay between the germline ends. The length of the CDR3 is 18 residues. The CDR3: CASSGRQRASSGANVLTF. The CDR3 nucleotides read TGTGCCAGCAGCGGACGACAGCGGGCCTCATCTGGGGCCAACGTCCTGACTTTC.

Comment on this clone: At one boundary the junction diverges from the germline segment, which might be a read error. The chain couples TRBV7-2 to TRBJ1-3; 9 bases are shared with TRBD1. This CDR3 is 15 amino acids long. Germline loops: CDR1 SGHTA, CDR2 FQGNSA. This CDR3 reads CASSLGQGFGNTIYF. CDR3 DNA: TGTGCCAGCAGTTTAGGACAGGGGTTTGGAAACACCATATATTTT. The full variable domain, in which reference TRBV7-2 and TRBJ1-3 provide the parts outside the CDR3, is GAGVSQSPSNKVTEKGKDVELRCDPISGHTALYWYRQSLGQGLEFLIYFQGNSAPDKSGLPSDRFSAERTGGSVSTLTIQRTQQEDSAVYLCASSLGQGFGNTIYFGEGSWLTVV.

This clone was found once. The chain employs TRBV19 and TRBJ2-3, with TRBD2 matching 9 bases. Germline CDR1 LNHDA, CDR2 SQIVND (reference sequence). With V trimmed by 8 bases and J by 1 base, 7 bases remained unmatched. This CDR3 has 15 residues. This CDR3 reads CASRGGARGTDTQYF. DNA of the CDR3: TGTGCCAGTCGCGGGGGGGCTAGGGGCACAGATACGCAGTATTTT.